The clone carrying this T cell receptor (beta chain) was counted a few times. Some clones are missing from TCRdb's copy, which holds only in-frame ones; the method was immunoSEQ multiplex PCR. The top ten clones hold around a tenth of a sample with approximately 5,800 clones, 70% to 90% of them seen once. This sample was included in a study of hypomethylating agent response in myelodysplastic syndrome. The CDR3 has 13 amino acids. V lost 0 bases to trimming and J lost 3 bases, with 6 bases between them. CDR1 SGHNT and CDR2 YYREEE come from the germline V gene (reference sequence). This chain joins TRBV5-4 and TRBJ2-5, with D uncertain. The sequences come from bone marrow, collected before or after starting hypomethylating agent treatment for myelodysplastic syndrome (not recorded which). This receptor was taken from a human donor with myelodysplastic syndrome. CDR3 residues: CASSLGMEETQYF. The CDR3 nucleotides are TGTGCCAGCAGCTTGGGAATGGAAGAGACCCAGTACTTC.